This entry concerns a single TCR beta chain. Its specificity is unknown. The record originates from a study of blood T cells in healthy people across ages. Study findings and constraints: Comparison with aged donors showed that long-lived donors had more naive CD4+ cells and higher diversity.

The CDR3 spans 13 residues. CDR1 is SQVTM, CDR2 ANQGSEA, per germline. V was trimmed by 6 bases and J by 0 bases, leaving 9 bases between them. Next came a second PCR, run for roughly 7 to 12 cycles, which used a sample-barcoded 5' primer along with a J-beta primer mix. TCRdb re-derived calls from the 5' RACE reads in MiXCR, one entry per CDR3 protein. The sample lists about 1.6 million distinct CDR3 sequences, about 31% seen once, with around 11% in the top ten. Sequencing input: blood. The chain has TRBV29-1 and TRBJ1-3, with D possibly TRBD1 on 6 matching bases. The clonotype was recovered from a woman aged 25 to 45 in good health. CDR3 residues: CSVGTLSGNTIYF. CDR3 DNA sequence: TGCAGCGTAGGGACACTCTCTGGAAACACCATATATTTT.